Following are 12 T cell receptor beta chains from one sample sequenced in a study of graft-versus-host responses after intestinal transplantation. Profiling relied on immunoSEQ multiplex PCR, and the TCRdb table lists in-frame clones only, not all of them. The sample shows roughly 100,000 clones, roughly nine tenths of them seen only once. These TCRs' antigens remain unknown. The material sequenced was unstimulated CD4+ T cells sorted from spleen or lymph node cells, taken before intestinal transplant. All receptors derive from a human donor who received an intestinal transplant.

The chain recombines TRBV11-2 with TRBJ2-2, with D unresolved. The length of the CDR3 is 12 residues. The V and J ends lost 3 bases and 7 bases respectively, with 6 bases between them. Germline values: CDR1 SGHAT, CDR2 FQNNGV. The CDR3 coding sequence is TGTGCCAGCAGCTTTCAACGCGGGGAGCTGTTTTTT. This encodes CASSFQRGELFF.

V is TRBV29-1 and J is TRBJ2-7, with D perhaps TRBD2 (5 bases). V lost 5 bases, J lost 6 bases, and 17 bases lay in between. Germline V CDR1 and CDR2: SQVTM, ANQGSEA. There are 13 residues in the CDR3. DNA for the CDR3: TGCAGCGTTCTGGAACGGGAATGGTCCGAGCAGTACTTC. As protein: CSVLEREWSEQYF.

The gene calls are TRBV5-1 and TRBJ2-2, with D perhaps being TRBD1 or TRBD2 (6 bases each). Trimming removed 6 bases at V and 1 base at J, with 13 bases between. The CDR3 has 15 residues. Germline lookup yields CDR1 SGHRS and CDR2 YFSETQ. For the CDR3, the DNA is TGCGCCAGCACCCCGGGGGCACTGAACACCGGGGAGCTGTTTTTT. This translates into CASTPGALNTGELFF.

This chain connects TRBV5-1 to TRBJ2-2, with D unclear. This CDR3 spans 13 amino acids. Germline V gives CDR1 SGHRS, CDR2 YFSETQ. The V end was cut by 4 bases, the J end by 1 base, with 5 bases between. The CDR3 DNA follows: TGCGCCAGCAGCCGAGTGAACACCGGGGAGCTGTTTTTT. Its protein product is CASSRVNTGELFF.

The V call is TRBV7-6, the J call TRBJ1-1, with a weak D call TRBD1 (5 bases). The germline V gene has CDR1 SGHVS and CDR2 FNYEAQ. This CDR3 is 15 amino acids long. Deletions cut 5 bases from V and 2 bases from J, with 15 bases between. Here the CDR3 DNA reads TGTGCCAGCAGCCCGGTGCGGGGACTTAACACTGAAGCTTTCTTT. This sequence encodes CASSPVRGLNTEAFF.

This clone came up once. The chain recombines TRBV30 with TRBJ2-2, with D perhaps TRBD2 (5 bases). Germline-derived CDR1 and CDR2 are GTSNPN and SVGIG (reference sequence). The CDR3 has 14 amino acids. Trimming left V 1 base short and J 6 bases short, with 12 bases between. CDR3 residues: CAWSARGPAGELFF. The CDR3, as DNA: TGTGCCTGGAGTGCGCGAGGGCCGGCCGGGGAGCTGTTTTTT.

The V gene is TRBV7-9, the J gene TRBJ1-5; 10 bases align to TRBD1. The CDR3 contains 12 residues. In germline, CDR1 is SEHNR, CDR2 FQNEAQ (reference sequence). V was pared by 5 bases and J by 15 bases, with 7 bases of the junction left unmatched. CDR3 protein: CASSPTGGLRHF. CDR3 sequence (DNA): TGTGCCAGCAGCCCGACAGGGGGCCTTAGGCATTTT.

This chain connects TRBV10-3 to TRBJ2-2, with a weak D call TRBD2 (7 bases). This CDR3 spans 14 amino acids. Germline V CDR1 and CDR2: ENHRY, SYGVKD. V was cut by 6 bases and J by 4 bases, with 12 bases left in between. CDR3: CAIRSGGGTGELFF. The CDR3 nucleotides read TGTGCCATCAGGTCGGGGGGCGGCACCGGGGAGCTGTTTTTT.

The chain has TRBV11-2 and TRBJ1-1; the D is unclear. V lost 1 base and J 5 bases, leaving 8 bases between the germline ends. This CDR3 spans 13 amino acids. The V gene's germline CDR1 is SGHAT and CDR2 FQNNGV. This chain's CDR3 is CASSLVQKTEAFF. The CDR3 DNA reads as TGTGCCAGCAGCTTAGTTCAGAAGACTGAAGCTTTCTTT.

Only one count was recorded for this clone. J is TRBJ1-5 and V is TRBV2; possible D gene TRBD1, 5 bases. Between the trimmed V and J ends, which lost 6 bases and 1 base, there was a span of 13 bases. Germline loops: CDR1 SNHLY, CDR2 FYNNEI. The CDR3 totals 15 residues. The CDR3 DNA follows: TGTGCCAGCAGGCTGGGACGGCTCAGCAATCAGCCCCAGCATTTT. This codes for CASRLGRLSNQPQHF.

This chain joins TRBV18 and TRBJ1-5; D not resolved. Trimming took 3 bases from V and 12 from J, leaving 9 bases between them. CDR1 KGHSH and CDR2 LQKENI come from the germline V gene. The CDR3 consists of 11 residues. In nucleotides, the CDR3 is TGTGCCAGCTCACCCGGCAGCGGCCAGCATTTT. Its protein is CASSPGSGQHF.

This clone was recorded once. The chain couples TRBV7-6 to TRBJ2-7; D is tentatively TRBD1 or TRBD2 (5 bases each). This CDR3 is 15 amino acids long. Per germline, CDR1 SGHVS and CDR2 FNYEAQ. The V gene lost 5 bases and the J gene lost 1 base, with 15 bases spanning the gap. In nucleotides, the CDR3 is TGTGCCAGCAGCAAACGAGGGGCCCCTTCCTACGAGCAGTACTTC. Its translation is CASSKRGAPSYEQYF. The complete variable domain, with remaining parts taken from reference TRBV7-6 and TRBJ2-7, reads GAGVSQSPRYKVTKRGQDVALRCDPISGHVSLYWYRQALGQGPEFLTYFNYEAQQDKSGLPNDRFSAERPEGSISTLTIQRTEQRDSAMYRCASSKRGAPSYEQYFGPGTRLTVT.